Listed below are T cell receptor beta chains from one sample, sequenced in a study of blood T cell repertoires in COVID-19. The method was immunoSEQ multiplex PCR; TCRdb's version includes in-frame clones alone and lacks a portion of them. This sample has nearly 250,000 clones, with about 89% found just once. The sample consisted of peripheral blood. These receptors came from a woman in her sixties who had recovered from COVID-19. The CDR3 runs from the conserved cysteine through the conserved F or W. Each record gives: V gene, clone size, D gene, J gene, CDR3 protein, CDR3 DNA. The D gene is left open where the match is weak. Size tells how often a clone was seen (once, few, many) or the class of an expanded clone, and some rows leave it out.

V: TRBV6-5
size: NA
D: TRBD1
J: TRBJ1-5
CDR3: CASSRGQSADQPQHF
DNA: TGTGCCAGCAGTCGGGGACAGTCAGCGGATCAGCCCCAGCATTTT

V: TRBV5-6
size: NA
D: TRBD1
J: TRBJ1-6
CDR3: CASSPDRTGRSPLHF
DNA: TGTGCCAGCAGCCCGGACAGGACTGGGCGTTCACCCCTCCACTTT

V: TRBV5-1
size: NA
D: NA
J: TRBJ1-2
CDR3: CASSLNRDAGYTF
DNA: TGCGCCAGCAGCCTAAACAGGGATGCTGGCTACACCTTC

V: TRBV25-1
size: NA
D: NA
J: TRBJ2-1
CDR3: CASSETGNEQFF
DNA: TGTGCCAGCAGTGAGACTGGTAATGAGCAGTTCTTC

V: TRBV20-1
size: NA
D: NA
J: TRBJ2-1
CDR3: CSASWGTNEQFF
DNA: TGCAGTGCTAGTTGGGGCACCAATGAGCAGTTCTTC

V: TRBV27
size: NA
D: NA
J: TRBJ1-1
CDR3: CASRLPGDILRNAFF
DNA: TGTGCCAGCAGGCTTCCGGGAGATATACTAAGGAATGCTTTCTTT

V: TRBV5-5
size: NA
D: NA
J: TRBJ1-4
CDR3: CASSRGPRDEKLFF
DNA: TGTGCCAGCAGTCGGGGTCCCCGTGATGAAAAACTGTTTTTT

V: TRBV19
size: NA
D: NA
J: TRBJ2-2
CDR3: CATNPRVTGELFF
DNA: TGTGCCACCAACCCCAGGGTAACCGGGGAGCTGTTTTTT

V: TRBV2
size: NA
D: NA
J: TRBJ2-5
CDR3: CASSALAQETQYF
DNA: TGTGCCAGCTCCGCACTAGCCCAAGAGACCCAGTACTTC

V: TRBV4-3
size: NA
D: TRBD2
J: TRBJ2-1
CDR3: CASSYVAGESYNEQFF
DNA: TGCGCCAGCAGCTACGTAGCGGGGGAGTCCTACAATGAGCAGTTCTTC

V: TRBV11-2
size: NA
D: NA
J: TRBJ1-2
CDR3: CASSLDWAGYGYTF
DNA: TGTGCCAGCAGCTTAGATTGGGCGGGGTATGGCTACACCTTC

V: TRBV19
size: few
D: NA
J: TRBJ1-5
CDR3: CASSNQGNQPQHF
DNA: TGTGCCAGTAGTAATCAGGGAAATCAGCCCCAGCATTTT

V: TRBV6-6
size: NA
D: NA
J: TRBJ1-1
CDR3: CASSYRGQGPTEAFF
DNA: TGTGCCAGCAGTTACAGAGGGCAGGGGCCCACTGAAGCTTTCTTT

V: TRBV25-1
size: once
D: NA
J: TRBJ1-2
CDR3: CASSPTGLYGYTF
DNA: TGTGCCAGCAGTCCAACAGGGTTGTATGGCTACACCTTC

V: TRBV6-5
size: NA
D: TRBD1
J: TRBJ1-5
CDR3: CATSQGGNQPQHF
DNA: TGTGCCACCTCCCAGGGGGGCAATCAGCCCCAGCATTTT

V: TRBV7-9
size: NA
D: TRBD1
J: TRBJ2-3
CDR3: CASSSPDRGWNTQYF
DNA: TGTGCCAGCAGCTCTCCTGACAGGGGGTGGAATACGCAGTATTTT

V: TRBV7-2
size: NA
D: TRBD2
J: TRBJ2-2
CDR3: CASSLGGRDTGELFF
DNA: TGTGCCAGCAGCTTAGGGGGGAGGGACACCGGGGAGCTGTTTTTT

V: TRBV6-5
size: NA
D: NA
J: TRBJ2-7
CDR3: CASSLRTYYEQYF
DNA: TGTGCCAGCAGCCTCCGGACATACTACGAGCAGTACTTC

V: TRBV23-1
size: NA
D: NA
J: TRBJ1-3
CDR3: CASSRIDWFSGNTIYF
DNA: TGCGCCAGCAGTCGCATAGACTGGTTTTCTGGAAACACCATATATTTT

V: TRBV15
size: few
D: TRBD2
J: TRBJ2-7
CDR3: CATSGSGGPYEQYF
DNA: TGTGCCACCAGCGGGTCGGGGGGTCCCTACGAGCAGTACTTC

V: TRBV3-1/TRBV3-2
size: few
D: NA
J: TRBJ2-5
CDR3: CASSPSWEARNQETQYF
DNA: TGTGCCAGCAGCCCATCCTGGGAGGCACGGAACCAAGAGACCCAGTACTTC

V: TRBV5-4
size: NA
D: TRBD2
J: TRBJ2-5
CDR3: CASSWTSGAQETQYF
DNA: TGTGCCAGCAGCTGGACTAGCGGGGCTCAAGAGACCCAGTACTTC

V: TRBV12-3/TRBV12-4
size: NA
D: TRBD1
J: TRBJ2-7
CDR3: CASGDRSSYEQYF
DNA: TGTGCCAGCGGGGACAGGAGCTCCTACGAGCAGTACTTC

V: TRBV6-1
size: NA
D: TRBD1
J: TRBJ2-1
CDR3: CASSDARQGNNEQFF
DNA: TGTGCCAGCAGTGACGCGCGACAGGGCAACAATGAGCAGTTCTTC

V: TRBV4-3
size: once
D: NA
J: TRBJ2-7
CDR3: CASSQDRRSDEQYF
DNA: TGCGCCAGCAGCCAAGATAGAAGGAGCGACGAGCAGTACTTC